This T cell receptor beta chain was retrieved from a study of blood T cell repertoires in COVID-19. V was pared by 6 bases and J by 1 base, with 9 bases between. Germline V CDR1 and CDR2: SEHNR, FQNEAQ (reference sequence). There are 13 residues in the CDR3. Generated by immunoSEQ multiplex PCR, the TCRdb table keeps only in-frame clones and is missing some. Among about 490,000 clones listed, 80% to 90% were seen once. Sequencing used peripheral blood. The chain recombines TRBV7-9 with TRBJ1-1; TRBD1 is a possible D gene (5 bases). The sequence was collected from a human donor in a cohort sampled during active COVID-19. The CDR3 region has the DNA TGTGCCAGCAGTTACACAGGGAACACTGAAGCTTTCTTT. Translation: CASSYTGNTEAFF.